A selection of T cell receptor beta chains follows, all from one sample in a study of T-cell memory formation after mild COVID-19. TCRdb reprocessed the 5' RACE reads with MiXCR, giving one entry per CDR3 protein. The top ten hold around 40% of the sample, which has around 100,000 distinct CDR3 sequences, about 20% seen once. The source material was PBMCs or a T cell subset sorted from them (not recorded which). The receptors shown here come from a man between 18 and 35 years old who had mild COVID-19 (a few samples of this study predate the infection). Cell type and time point are not known. The CDR3 runs from the conserved cysteine through the conserved F or W.

V,J,CDR3
TRBV28,TRBJ1-3,CASSWVGLENTIYF
TRBV6-2/TRBV6-3,TRBJ2-2,CASSFGERGNIGELFF
TRBV10-3,TRBJ1-4,CAISEAGTATNEKLFF
TRBV12-3/TRBV12-4,TRBJ2-3,CASSLALAGVGDTQYF
TRBV20-1,TRBJ1-4,CSARKGAEEKLFF
TRBV7-9,TRBJ1-6,CASSSPQQGPRTSPLHF
TRBV7-3,TRBJ2-5,CASSTGQGEETQYF
TRBV29-1,TRBJ1-2,CSVDLTSQGDGYTF
TRBV4-1,TRBJ2-7,CASSQDREPYEQYF
TRBV27,TRBJ2-6,CASSSTGANVLTF
TRBV21-1,TRBJ2-5,CASSKGDRVSGCETQYF
TRBV12-3/TRBV12-4,TRBJ2-4,CASSETGYLAKNIQYF
TRBV7-2,TRBJ2-7,CASSERTGRDEQYF
TRBV7-2,TRBJ1-2,CASSLVRGYTF
TRBV30,TRBJ1-2,CAGETGRRRYGYTF
TRBV15,TRBJ2-7,CATSSAPRGRTYEQYF
TRBV7-9,TRBJ2-1,CASSHPVRQGVNEQFF
TRBV6-6,TRBJ2-1,CASGGAYNEQFF
TRBV27,TRBJ2-5,CASSLSGGGEETQYF
TRBV12-3/TRBV12-4,TRBJ1-1,CASSSMNTEAFF
TRBV20-1,TRBJ2-5,CSASTKNKETQYF
TRBV11-2,TRBJ2-2,CASSNPRRGGGRKTGELFF
TRBV29-1,TRBJ2-5,CSGTGLAGRETQYF
TRBV20-1,TRBJ2-3,CSASGGVGYTQYF
TRBV5-1,TRBJ2-5,CASSWTSGGQETQYF
TRBV9,TRBJ2-4,CASSVRGDTTAVAKNIQYF
TRBV29-1,TRBJ1-1,CSVVSPRSPEAFF
TRBV4-1,TRBJ1-1,CASSHAGGTIEAFF
TRBV20-1,TRBJ1-1,CSAQARDRREAFF
TRBV6-6,TRBJ2-5,CASSRAGLAGGVYQETQYF
TRBV4-1,TRBJ1-4,CASSQDGSLPTYEKLFF
TRBV20-1,TRBJ1-6,CSASSGQGASPLHF
TRBV29-1,TRBJ2-7,CSAEGPGTNDYEQYF
TRBV27,TRBJ2-2,CASSWDSGRELFF
TRBV20-1,TRBJ2-3,CSARDQVGVEDTQYF
TRBV10-3,TRBJ2-5,CAISESHREETQYF
TRBV7-2,TRBJ2-7,CASSPNYTDEQYF
TRBV7-3,TRBJ2-3,CASSPAYTGDTQYF
TRBV4-1,TRBJ2-7,CASSHTVGNEQYF
TRBV4-3,TRBJ2-1,CASSHRLAGPYNEQFF
TRBV4-3,TRBJ2-1,CASSQYGGNEQFF
TRBV10-3,TRBJ2-1,CAISESGTWTNEQFF
TRBV7-6,TRBJ2-3,CASSLGQSTDTQYF
TRBV7-6,TRBJ2-7,CASSLEQGRTYEQYF
TRBV7-9,TRBJ2-1,CASSPPLGEQFF
TRBV19,TRBJ1-5,CASSGTGSNQPQHF
TRBV5-1,TRBJ1-1,CASSPTGGLDTEAFF
TRBV20-1,TRBJ1-2,CSAPITGTSETRFYGYTF
TRBV7-9,TRBJ1-2,CASSLQGRNYGYTF
TRBV11-2,TRBJ2-3,CASSSLLPDTQYF
TRBV24-1,TRBJ2-2,CATRPSGEANTGELFF
TRBV5-6,TRBJ2-3,CASSLSGDTQYF
TRBV4-3,TRBJ2-3,CASSQVTGTTDTQYF
TRBV4-3,TRBJ2-7,CASSPRPGAYEQYF
TRBV7-3,TRBJ2-3,CASSFGEGFGTDTQYF
TRBV9,TRBJ2-3,CASSVGKLAGGPTQYF
TRBV20-1,TRBJ2-2,CSARSGGYTGELFF
TRBV6-6,TRBJ2-1,CASYAGPSLEQFF
TRBV6-6,TRBJ2-1,CASSYLDTGYNEQFF
TRBV4-1,TRBJ2-7,CASSQDRRGHADEQYF